What follows is one T cell receptor beta chain and its context. These data belong to a study of T cells in Graves' hyperthyroidism and ophthalmopathy. Amplification yielded TCR beta CDR3 regions, with RNA transcripts as the source. The HTBI primer set drove a first-round RT-PCR of the TCR CDR3. MiXCR, applied by TCRdb to the multiplex PCR reads, yields one record per CDR3 protein. This sample has around 530,000 distinct CDR3 sequences, with 15% to 20% found just once. What was sequenced was blood. The TCR sequence derives from a woman aged 18 to 35 with Graves' ophthalmopathy.

Here the CDR3 reads CASSPGPTDTIYF. CDR3 nucleotide sequence: TGTGCCAGCTCACCAGGCCCTACGGACACCATATATTTT. The chain links TRBV18 to TRBJ1-3; D is uncertain. Germline V gene data show CDR1 as KGHSH and CDR2 as LQKENI. CDR3 length: 13 amino acids. Trimming pared 2 bases from V and 8 bases from J, leaving 10 bases between.